A selection of T cell receptor beta chains follows, all from one sample in a study of CD8 T cells in ankylosing spondylitis. TCRdb used MiXCR to reprocess the 5' RACE reads, holding one entry per CDR3 protein. In the table there are some 270,000 distinct CDR3 sequences, more than 25% of which are singletons. Specimen: blood, either unsorted or a sorted T cell fraction (not recorded which). The receptors originated from a male donor with ankylosing spondylitis or in good health (not recorded which). CDR3s include the opening cysteine and the closing phenylalanine or tryptophan. Each record gives: J gene, D gene, V gene, clone size, CDR3 DNA, CDR3 protein. D genes are given only for firm matches. Size values are once, few and many counts, or a class for expanded clones, and some rows have none.

J: TRBJ2-5; D: TRBD2; V: TRBV5-6; size: few; DNA: TGTGCCAGCAGGGTTAGCGGGGGAACGGAGACCCAGTACTTC; CDR3: CASRVSGGTETQYF
J: TRBJ1-2; D: NA; V: TRBV11-2; size: few; DNA: TGTGCCAGCACCTGGGAAGGGGGTGCCCCTTGGTATGGCTACACCTTC; CDR3: CASTWEGGAPWYGYTF
J: TRBJ1-3; D: TRBD1; V: TRBV7-9; size: few; DNA: TGTGCCAGCAGCACCCCAGGGGGCACTGGAAACACCATATATTTT; CDR3: CASSTPGGTGNTIYF
J: TRBJ2-7; D: NA; V: TRBV20-1; size: few; DNA: TGCAGTGCTAGTGAAAGGGTGGATGACTACGAGCAGTACTTC; CDR3: CSASERVDDYEQYF
J: TRBJ2-7; D: NA; V: TRBV12-3/TRBV12-4; size: few; DNA: TGTGCCAGCGTCCCGGGGGCCGGATACGAGCAGTACTTC; CDR3: CASVPGAGYEQYF
J: TRBJ2-3; D: TRBD2; V: TRBV10-3; size: few; DNA: TGTGCCATCAGTGAGCCAGCGGGAGCCGCTATGGATACGCAGTATTTT; CDR3: CAISEPAGAAMDTQYF
J: TRBJ2-5; D: NA; V: TRBV7-8; size: few; DNA: TGTGCCAGCAGCTATAGGGGGGGGTTGGAGACCCAGTACTTC; CDR3: CASSYRGGLETQYF
J: TRBJ1-5; D: NA; V: TRBV6-5; size: NA; DNA: TGTGCCAGCAGTTACTCGATTGGGGGGCCCCAGCATTTT; CDR3: CASSYSIGGPQHF
J: TRBJ2-7; D: NA; V: TRBV28; size: NA; DNA: TGTGCCAGCAGTGACGTCGCCTACGAGCAGTACTTC; CDR3: CASSDVAYEQYF
J: TRBJ2-5; D: TRBD1; V: TRBV29-1; size: NA; DNA: TGCAGCGTCTACGACAGGGCCCAAGAGACCCAGTACTTC; CDR3: CSVYDRAQETQYF
J: TRBJ2-7; D: TRBD2; V: TRBV20-1; size: few; DNA: TGCAGTGCTCCTCTAGCGGGGGCCTCCTACGAGCAGTACTTC; CDR3: CSAPLAGASYEQYF
J: TRBJ1-1; D: NA; V: TRBV3-1; size: NA; DNA: TGTGCCAGCAGCCTGGGGCGGAAAACTGAAGCTTTCTTT; CDR3: CASSLGRKTEAFF
J: TRBJ2-7; D: NA; V: TRBV5-6; size: few; DNA: TGTGCCAGCAGCTTGGCGGGGATGGAGCAGTACTTC; CDR3: CASSLAGMEQYF
J: TRBJ2-2; D: TRBD1; V: TRBV29-1; size: few; DNA: TGCAGCGTTGAACCGGACAGGGGAACCGGGGAGCTGTTTTTT; CDR3: CSVEPDRGTGELFF
J: TRBJ2-6; D: NA; V: TRBV12-3/TRBV12-4; size: NA; DNA: TGTGCCAGCAGTTTACTGCTGCGGGGTCTGGGTGGGGCCAACGTCCTGACTTTC; CDR3: CASSLLLRGLGGANVLTF
J: TRBJ1-1; D: NA; V: TRBV20-1; size: many; DNA: TGCAGTGCTCATCCCGGACAGCTTCTAATCACTGAAGCTTTCTTT; CDR3: CSAHPGQLLITEAFF
J: TRBJ2-3; D: TRBD1; V: TRBV5-1; size: few; DNA: TGCGCCAGCAGCCGACAGGGTACCGTCCAAGCAGATACGCAGTATTTT; CDR3: CASSRQGTVQADTQYF
J: TRBJ1-2; D: TRBD1; V: TRBV6-5; size: few; DNA: TGTGCCAGCAGTTCCGGGACAGGGTTACGTGGCTATGGCTACACCTTC; CDR3: CASSSGTGLRGYGYTF
J: TRBJ2-5; D: TRBD2; V: TRBV20-1; size: NA; DNA: TGCAGTGCTAGACTAGCGGGGGCCGCCAGGGAGACCCAGTACTTC; CDR3: CSARLAGAARETQYF
J: TRBJ2-3; D: NA; V: TRBV12-3/TRBV12-4; size: NA; DNA: TGTGCCAGCAGTTTAATGCGGGGTAGCACAGATACGCAGTATTTT; CDR3: CASSLMRGSTDTQYF
J: TRBJ2-5; D: NA; V: TRBV9; size: NA; DNA: TGTGCCAGCAGCGTAGGAGGGGACCAACAAGAGACCCAGTACTTC; CDR3: CASSVGGDQQETQYF
J: TRBJ2-2; D: TRBD1; V: TRBV10-3; size: NA; DNA: TGTGCCATCAGTGAGCCCGGACAGGGGCCCAGTGGGGAGCTGTTTTTT; CDR3: CAISEPGQGPSGELFF
J: TRBJ2-4; D: TRBD2; V: TRBV20-1; size: NA; DNA: TGCAGTGCTAGTAGCGGGGAGTTAGCCAAAAACATTCAGTACTTC; CDR3: CSASSGELAKNIQYF
J: TRBJ2-3; D: TRBD1; V: TRBV20-1; size: few; DNA: TGCAGTGCTACCCGCTTGCAGACAGGGGAGACAGATACGCAGTATTTT; CDR3: CSATRLQTGETDTQYF
J: TRBJ1-6; D: NA; V: TRBV21-1; size: few; DNA: TGTGCCCCATATTCTAGGTCACCCCTCCACTTT; CDR3: CAPYSRSPLHF
J: TRBJ1-5; D: NA; V: TRBV29-1; size: few; DNA: TGCAGCGCCTGGGACGGCTCCGGGCAGCCCCAGCATTTT; CDR3: CSAWDGSGQPQHF
J: TRBJ2-7; D: TRBD1; V: TRBV20-1; size: few; DNA: TGCAGTGCCCCGGATGCAGGGGGCTGGACCGAGCAGTACTTC; CDR3: CSAPDAGGWTEQYF
J: TRBJ2-2; D: NA; V: TRBV12-3/TRBV12-4; size: NA; DNA: TGTGCCAGCAAAGTGGCTGGGGAGCTGTTTTTT; CDR3: CASKVAGELFF
J: TRBJ1-2; D: NA; V: TRBV6-5; size: few; DNA: TGTGCCAGCAGTTACGACGACCAAGGCCGGGGCTACACCTTC; CDR3: CASSYDDQGRGYTF